This TCR beta chain was captured by sequencing in a study of CD8 T cells in Susac syndrome. Sequencing targeted TCR beta in T cells from blood (CD8+ and CD4+). Purification of the CD8+ and CD4+ T cells relied on negative isolation, and TEMRA cells underwent FACS enrichment. Concerning this clonotype itself: No antigen is known for it.

Study observations and caveats: As the study acknowledged, the number of individuals who were part of its TCR sequencing and HLA analysis was relatively small.

V lost 6 bases to trimming and J lost 3 bases, with 8 bases between them. Germline CDR1 MNHEY, CDR2 SVGAGI. The CDR3 extends over 12 amino acids. The authors reverse transcribed about 0.5 to 1 ug RNA with random hexamers. immunoSEQ multiplex PCR amplified TCR beta CDR3 across 54 Vbeta, 13 Jbeta. TCRdb reanalysed the immunoSEQ multiplex PCR reads using MiXCR and keeps one entry per CDR3 protein. Among about 160,000 distinct CDR3 sequences listed, approximately 94% were seen once. What was sequenced was CD4+ T cells from PBMCs. The chain links TRBV6-5 to TRBJ1-1; a possible D gene is TRBD1 (5 bases). This clonotype originated in a human donor with multiple sclerosis. Written as DNA, the CDR3 is TGTGCCAGCAGCGGACAACACACTGAAGCTTTCTTT. Amino acid sequence: CASSGQHTEAFF.